The entry below gives a single T cell receptor (beta chain) sequence along with its context. Other DNA sequences in this sample translate to the same CDR3. This sample is drawn from a study of T cell changes during pregnancy in multiple sclerosis. Germline loops: CDR1 SGHAT, CDR2 FQNNGV. CDR3 size: 12 residues. Trimming removed 3 bases at V and 0 bases at J, with 3 bases between. The data were produced by immunoSEQ multiplex PCR, yet TCRdb's version contains in-frame clones alone and is incomplete. The repertoire holds around 100,000 clones, with 90% to 95% as singletons. The chain links TRBV11-2 to TRBJ2-7; D gene ambiguous. This specimen consisted of peripheral blood, obtained after pregnancy. The receptor's source is a female donor with multiple sclerosis, enrolled in a pregnancy study. The CDR3 spells CASSFSSYEQYF. In DNA form, the CDR3 reads TGTGCCAGCAGCTTCAGCTCCTACGAGCAGTACTTC. Full variable domain (remainder filled in from reference TRBV11-2 and TRBJ2-7): EAGVAQSPRYKIIEKRQSVAFWCNPISGHATLYWYQQILGQGPKLLIQFQNNGVVDDSQLPKDRFSAERLKGVDSTLKIQPAKLEDSAVYLCASSFSSYEQYFGPGTRLTVT.